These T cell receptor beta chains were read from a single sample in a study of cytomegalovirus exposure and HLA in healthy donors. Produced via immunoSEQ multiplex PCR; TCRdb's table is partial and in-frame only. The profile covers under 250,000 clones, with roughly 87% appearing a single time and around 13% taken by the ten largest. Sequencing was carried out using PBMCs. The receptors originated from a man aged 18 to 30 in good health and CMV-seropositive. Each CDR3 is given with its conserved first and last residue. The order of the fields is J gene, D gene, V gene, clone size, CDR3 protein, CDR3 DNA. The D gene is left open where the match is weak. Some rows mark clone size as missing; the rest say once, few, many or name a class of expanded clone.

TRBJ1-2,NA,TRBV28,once,CASSSQVYGYTF,TGTGCCAGCAGTTCACAGGTCTATGGCTACACCTTC
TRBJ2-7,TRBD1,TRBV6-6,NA,CASMGTGSSYEQYF,TGTGCCAGCATGGGGACAGGGAGCTCCTACGAGCAGTACTTC
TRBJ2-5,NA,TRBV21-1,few,CANPVETQYF,TGTGCCAACCCTGTGGAGACCCAGTACTTC
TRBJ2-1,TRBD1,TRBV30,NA,CAWSGQGSSYNEQFF,TGTGCCTGGAGCGGACAGGGCAGCTCCTACAATGAGCAGTTCTTC
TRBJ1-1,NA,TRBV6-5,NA,CASTWQAGVNTEAFF,TGTGCCAGCACCTGGCAGGCCGGGGTGAACACTGAAGCTTTCTTT
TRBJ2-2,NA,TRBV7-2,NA,CASSPGPKAELFF,TGTGCCAGCAGCCCCGGGCCCAAGGCAGAGCTGTTTTTT
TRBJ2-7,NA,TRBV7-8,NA,CASRRVSAWEQYF,TGTGCCAGCAGGCGAGTATCAGCTTGGGAGCAGTACTTC
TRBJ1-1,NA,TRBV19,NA,CASSDFATEAFF,TGTGCCAGTAGTGACTTTGCCACTGAAGCTTTCTTT
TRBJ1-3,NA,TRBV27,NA,CASSSAGVNTIYF,TGTGCCAGCAGTTCCGCAGGCGTGAACACCATATATTTT
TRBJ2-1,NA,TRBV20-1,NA,CSASAGIEQFF,TGCAGTGCTAGTGCCGGGATTGAGCAGTTCTTC
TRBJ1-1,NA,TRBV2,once,CASLRNTEAFF,TGTGCCAGCTTACGTAACACTGAAGCTTTCTTT
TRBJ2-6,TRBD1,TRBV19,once,CASSRRDSPSEANVLTF,TGTGCCAGTAGTCGCCGGGACAGCCCCTCTGAGGCCAACGTCCTGACTTTC
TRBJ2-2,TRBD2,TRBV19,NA,CASSIPGTSGRAFTGELFF,TGTGCCAGTAGTATACCGGGGACTAGCGGGAGGGCCTTCACCGGGGAGCTGTTTTTT
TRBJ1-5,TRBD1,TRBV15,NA,CATSRDRLRGQPQHF,TGTGCCACCAGCAGAGACAGGCTCAGGGGGCAGCCCCAGCATTTT
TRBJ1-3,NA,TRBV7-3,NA,CASSRQVSYTIYF,TGTGCCAGCAGCCGACAGGTGTCCTACACCATATATTTT
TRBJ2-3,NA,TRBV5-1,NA,CASSLVAGSTDTQYF,TGCGCCAGCAGCTTGGTGGCAGGGTCCACAGATACGCAGTATTTT
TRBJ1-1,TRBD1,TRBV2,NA,CASSWDRGSVTEAFF,TGTGCCAGCAGTTGGGACAGGGGATCCGTCACTGAAGCTTTCTTT
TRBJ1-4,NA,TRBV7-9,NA,CASSLTGKGEKLFF,TGTGCCAGCAGCTTAACAGGAAAGGGGGAAAAACTGTTTTTT
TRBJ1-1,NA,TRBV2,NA,CASSTALNTEAFF,TGTGCCAGCAGTACAGCCTTGAACACTGAAGCTTTCTTT
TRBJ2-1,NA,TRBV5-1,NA,CASSLADRNEQFF,TGCGCCAGCAGCTTGGCCGACCGTAATGAGCAGTTCTTC
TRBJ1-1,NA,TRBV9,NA,CASSLGGGTEAFF,TGTGCCAGCAGCTTAGGGGGGGGCACTGAAGCTTTCTTT
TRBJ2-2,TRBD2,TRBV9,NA,CASRPGGPGTGELFF,TGTGCCAGCAGGCCGGGAGGGCCAGGCACCGGGGAGCTGTTTTTT
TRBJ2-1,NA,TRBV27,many,CASSSPSRDNEQFF,TGTGCCAGCAGTTCCCCTAGTCGGGACAATGAGCAGTTCTTC
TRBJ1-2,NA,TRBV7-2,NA,CASSLRTVFSGYTF,TGTGCCAGCAGCCTCCGGACAGTTTTCTCTGGCTACACCTTC
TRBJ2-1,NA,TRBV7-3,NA,CASSLTFTPLAYNEQFF,TGTGCCAGCAGCTTAACGTTCACCCCATTGGCCTACAATGAGCAGTTCTTC
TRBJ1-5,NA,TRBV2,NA,CASSIDRLGVQPQHF,TGTGCCAGCAGTATAGACAGGCTCGGGGTTCAGCCCCAGCATTTT
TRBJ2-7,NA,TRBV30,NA,CAWSLRSGVVLEQYF,TGTGCCTGGAGTCTAAGATCGGGAGTAGTCCTGGAGCAGTACTTC
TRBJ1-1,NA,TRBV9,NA,CASSPQGFEAFF,TGTGCCAGCAGCCCCCAGGGATTTGAAGCTTTCTTT
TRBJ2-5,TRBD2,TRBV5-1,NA,CASSKERGSGRETQYF,TGCGCCAGCAGCAAGGAACGCGGGAGCGGTAGGGAGACCCAGTACTTC
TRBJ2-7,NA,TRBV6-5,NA,CASSYRREYEQYF,TGTGCCAGCAGTTATCGGAGGGAGTACGAGCAGTACTTC
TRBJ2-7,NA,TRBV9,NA,CASSVGAGYEQYF,TGTGCCAGCAGCGTAGGTGCAGGGTACGAGCAGTACTTC
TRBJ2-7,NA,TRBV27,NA,CASSAGRGYEQYF,TGTGCCAGCAGCGCAGGACGAGGCTACGAGCAGTACTTC
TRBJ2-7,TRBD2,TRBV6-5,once,CASNGLAGRGEQYF,TGTGCCAGCAACGGACTAGCGGGAAGAGGCGAGCAGTACTTC
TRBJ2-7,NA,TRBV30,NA,CAWSVGLTYEQYF,TGTGCCTGGAGTGTAGGCCTAACCTACGAGCAGTACTTC
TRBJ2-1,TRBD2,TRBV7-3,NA,CASSLGLAVYNEQFF,TGTGCCAGCAGCTTAGGACTAGCGGTCTACAATGAGCAGTTCTTC
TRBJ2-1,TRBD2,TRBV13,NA,CASSSRLAGANEQFF,TGTGCCAGCAGCTCTCGACTAGCGGGAGCCAATGAGCAGTTCTTC
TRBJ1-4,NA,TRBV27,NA,CASSSTRGAGEKLFF,TGTGCCAGCAGTTCCACGAGGGGGGCGGGTGAAAAACTGTTTTTT
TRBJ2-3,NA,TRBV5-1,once,CASRGGPRGADTQYF,TGCGCCAGCAGAGGTGGTCCGCGGGGCGCAGATACGCAGTATTTT
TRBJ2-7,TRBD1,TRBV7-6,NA,CASTLGQESSYEQYF,TGTGCCAGCACCTTAGGACAGGAGAGCTCCTACGAGCAGTACTTC
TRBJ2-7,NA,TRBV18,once,CASSPYEAASSEQYF,TGTGCCAGCTCACCATACGAAGCAGCGTCAAGCGAGCAGTACTTC
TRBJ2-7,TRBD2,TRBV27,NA,CASSLLAGVSYEQYF,TGTGCCAGCAGTTTATTAGCGGGAGTGTCCTACGAGCAGTACTTC
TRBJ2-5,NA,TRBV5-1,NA,CASSPQTQETQYF,TGCGCCAGCAGCCCACAAACTCAAGAGACCCAGTACTTC
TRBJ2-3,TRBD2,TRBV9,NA,CASSEGLAGYTQYF,TGTGCCAGCAGCGAAGGACTAGCGGGGTATACGCAGTATTTT
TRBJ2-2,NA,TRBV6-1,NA,CATDRTGELFF,TGTGCCACCGACAGAACCGGGGAGCTGTTTTTT
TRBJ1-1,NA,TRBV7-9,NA,CASSRDWNTEAFF,TGTGCCAGCAGCAGGGACTGGAACACTGAAGCTTTCTTT
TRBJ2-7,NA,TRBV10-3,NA,CATGAGPYEQYF,TGTGCCACCGGGGCAGGGCCCTACGAGCAGTACTTC
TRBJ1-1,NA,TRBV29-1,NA,CSVRGNLFNTEAFF,TGCAGCGTTAGGGGCAATTTATTCAACACTGAAGCTTTCTTT
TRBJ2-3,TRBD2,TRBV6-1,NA,CASSEVGGGSSTDTQYF,TGTGCCAGCAGTGAAGTAGGCGGGGGGTCCTCCACAGATACGCAGTATTTT
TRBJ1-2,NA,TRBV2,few,CASSDYGYTF,TGTGCCAGCAGTGATTACGGCTACACCTTC
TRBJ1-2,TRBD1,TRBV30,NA,CAWRNRGLRDYGYTF,TGTGCCTGGAGAAACAGGGGGTTACGGGACTATGGCTACACCTTC
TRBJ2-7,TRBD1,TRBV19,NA,CASSARTGSRYEQYF,TGTGCCAGTAGTGCCCGGACAGGTAGTAGGTACGAGCAGTACTTC
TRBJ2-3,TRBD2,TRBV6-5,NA,CASSYSLAGGPDTQYF,TGTGCCAGCAGTTACTCCCTAGCGGGAGGGCCGGATACGCAGTATTTT
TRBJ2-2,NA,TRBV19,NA,CASSGIAGTGELFF,TGTGCCAGTAGTGGTATCGCAGGGACCGGGGAGCTGTTTTTT
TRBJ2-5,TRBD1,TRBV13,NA,CASSPSDRGFRETQYF,TGTGCCAGCAGCCCCTCCGACAGGGGGTTTAGGGAGACCCAGTACTTC
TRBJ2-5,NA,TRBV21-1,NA,CASSWGETQYF,TGTGCCAGTTCGTGGGGTGAGACCCAGTACTTC
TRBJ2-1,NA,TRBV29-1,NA,CSVEARLGHEQFF,TGCAGCGTCGAAGCGCGACTGGGTCATGAGCAGTTCTTC
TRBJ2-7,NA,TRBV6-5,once,CASVSWGSYEQYF,TGTGCCAGCGTAAGTTGGGGTTCCTACGAGCAGTACTTC
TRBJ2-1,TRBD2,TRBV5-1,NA,CASSLSSGIYNEQFF,TGCGCCAGCAGCTTGTCGAGCGGGATCTACAATGAGCAGTTCTTC
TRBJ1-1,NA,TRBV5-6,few,CASSLAAGLMNTEAFF,TGTGCCAGCAGCTTGGCCGCGGGGTTAATGAACACTGAAGCTTTCTTT
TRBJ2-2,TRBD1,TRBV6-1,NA,CASSEALGQGYAGELFF,TGTGCCAGCAGTGAAGCGTTGGGACAGGGGTACGCCGGGGAGCTGTTTTTT